A single sample is the source of the 11 T cell receptor beta chains below, sequenced in a study of blood T cell repertoires in COVID-19. Only in-frame clones appear in the TCRdb table, and some are missing; sequencing was by immunoSEQ multiplex PCR. This table holds over 100,000 clones, about nine tenths found once. Sequenced material: peripheral blood. The origin of the receptors is a man younger than 35 with acute or convalescent COVID-19.

V gene TRBV10-2 combines with J gene TRBJ1-5; TRBD1 matches 10 bases. Unmatched junction bases numbered 2, after V lost 5 bases and J lost 1 base. The CDR3 is 15 amino acids. Germline V gene lookup returns CDR1 WSHSY and CDR2 SAAADI. The CDR3 region is CASSSGQGSNQPQHF. The DNA of the CDR3 is TGCGCCAGCAGTTCGGGACAGGGGAGCAATCAGCCCCAGCATTTT.

The gene calls are TRBV19 and TRBJ1-5, with D tentatively TRBD1 (6 bases). The CDR3 loop spans 16 amino acids. CDR1 and CDR2 (germline): LNHDA, SQIVND (reference sequence). V dropped 3 bases and J dropped 6 bases, with 18 bases sitting between them. This CDR3 is CASSISPAGASQPQHF. The CDR3 coding sequence is TGTGCCAGTAGTATTTCTCCAGCAGGGGCAAGTCAGCCCCAGCATTTT.

The rearrangement links TRBV10-2 to TRBJ1-5; D is undetermined. The CDR3 is 14 amino acids. With 6 bases removed from V and 0 bases from J, the gap between germline ends came to 9 bases. Germline CDR1 is WSHSY and CDR2 is SAAADI. CDR3 amino acids: CASSASNSNQPQHF. DNA of the CDR3: TGCGCCAGCAGCGCTTCTAATAGCAATCAGCCCCAGCATTTT.

The chain combines TRBV27 with TRBJ1-1, with D hard to call. Per the germline V gene, CDR1 is MNHEY and CDR2 is SMNVEV (reference sequence). The CDR3 sequence is 13 residues long. Trimming cost V 3 bases and J 1 base, with 6 bases left between them. The CDR3 coding sequence is TGTGCCAGCAGTTTTGGAGGGAACACTGAAGCTTTCTTT. This sequence encodes CASSFGGNTEAFF.

The chain combines TRBV11-3 with TRBJ2-1; TRBD1 aligns across 8 bases. V lost 0 bases to trimming and J lost 5 bases; unmatched junction nucleotides: 3. CDR1 is SGHNT, CDR2 YENEEA, per germline. CDR3 length: 15 residues. The CDR3 reads CASSLEGQDHNEQFF. CDR3 DNA: TGTGCCAGCAGCTTAGAGGGACAGGACCACAATGAGCAGTTCTTC.

This clone was picked up one time. This sequence joins TRBV10-2 and TRBJ1-2, with 9 bases that match TRBD1. With V trimmed by 7 bases and J by 6 bases, 15 bases remained unmatched. The germline V gene encodes CDR1 WSHSY and CDR2 SAAADI. This CDR3 has 16 amino acids. The CDR3 loop is CASTDLNWTGDNGYTF. The CDR3 bases are TGCGCCAGCACAGACCTAAACTGGACAGGGGATAATGGCTACACCTTC.

The CDR3 reads CASSPTVFSGVNTEAFF. In nucleotides, the CDR3 is TGTGCCAGCAGCCCGACAGTGTTTTCGGGCGTGAACACTGAAGCTTTCTTT. The genes are TRBV3-1 (or the pseudogene TRBV3-2) and TRBJ1-1; D is perhaps TRBD1 (5 bases). This CDR3 has 17 residues. Per the germline V gene, CDR1 is LGHDT and CDR2 is YNNKEL (reference sequence). With 4 bases removed from V and 0 bases from J, the gap between germline ends came to 18 bases.

V is TRBV28 and J is TRBJ1-3; D uncertain. Between the trimmed V and J ends, which lost 6 bases and 4 bases, there was a span of 13 bases. This CDR3 has 14 amino acids. The germline V gene encodes CDR1 MDHEN and CDR2 SYDVKM. The CDR3 DNA reads TGTGCCAGCAGCCCCGCGGCGGTGGGAAACACCATATATTTT. It codes for CASSPAAVGNTIYF.

The J gene is TRBJ2-7, the V gene TRBV5-1, with TRBD1 matching over 9 bases. Losses at the gene ends were 6 bases for V and 4 bases for J; bases not matched to a gene: 11. CDR3 size: 15 residues. Germline lookup yields CDR1 SGHRS and CDR2 YFSETQ. CDR3 sequence reads: CASTTAGTGRYEQYF. The CDR3 region has the DNA TGCGCCAGCACTACGGCGGGGACAGGGCGTTACGAGCAGTACTTC.

The DNA of the CDR3 is TGTGCCAGCAGTTACGCGGGGGCCTCCACTGAAGCTTTCTTT. Encoded protein: CASSYAGASTEAFF. This rearrangement joins TRBV6-5 to TRBJ1-1; maybe TRBD1 (6 bases). V shed 2 bases and J shed 4 bases, with 11 bases lying between them. CDR1 MNHEY and CDR2 SVGAGI come from the germline V gene. The CDR3 consists of 14 residues.

About this clone: The junction departs from germline at one end; a sequencing error may be responsible. This chain links TRBV20-1 with TRBJ1-2; D gene uncertain. The CDR3 runs to 10 residues. The V gene's germline CDR1 is DFQATT and CDR2 SNEGSKA (reference sequence). The CDR3 DNA reads as TGCAGTGCTCTGGGCCCTAACCCCCTCTTC. Protein sequence: CSALGPNPLF.